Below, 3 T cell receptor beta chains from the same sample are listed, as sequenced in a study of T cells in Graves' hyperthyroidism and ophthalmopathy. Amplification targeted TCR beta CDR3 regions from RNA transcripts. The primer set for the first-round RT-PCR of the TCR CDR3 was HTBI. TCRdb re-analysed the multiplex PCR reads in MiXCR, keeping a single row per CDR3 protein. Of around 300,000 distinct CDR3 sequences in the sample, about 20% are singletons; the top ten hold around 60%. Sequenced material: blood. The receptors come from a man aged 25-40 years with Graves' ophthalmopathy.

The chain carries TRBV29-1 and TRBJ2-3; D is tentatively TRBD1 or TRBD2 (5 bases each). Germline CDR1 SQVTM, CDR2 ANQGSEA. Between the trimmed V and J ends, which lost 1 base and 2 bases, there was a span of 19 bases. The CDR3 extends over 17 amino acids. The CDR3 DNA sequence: TGCAGCGTTGAAGGGGACCGCCGTCGGGGCACCACAGATACGCAGTATTTT. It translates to CSVEGDRRRGTTDTQYF.

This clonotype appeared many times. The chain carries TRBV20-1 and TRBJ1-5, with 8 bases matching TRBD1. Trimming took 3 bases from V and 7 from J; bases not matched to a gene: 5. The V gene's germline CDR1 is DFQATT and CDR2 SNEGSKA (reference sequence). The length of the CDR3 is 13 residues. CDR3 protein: CSARTGVGQPQHF. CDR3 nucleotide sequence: TGCAGTGCTAGGACAGGGGTTGGGCAGCCCCAGCATTTT.

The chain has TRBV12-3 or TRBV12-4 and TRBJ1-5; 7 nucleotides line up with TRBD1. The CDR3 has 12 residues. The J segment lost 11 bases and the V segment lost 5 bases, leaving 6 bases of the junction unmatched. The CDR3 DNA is TGTGCCAGCAGTACAGGGGAGAGATCCCAGCATTTT. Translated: CASSTGERSQHF.